Detailed here is one TCR beta chain. What it binds is not known. Cells defined as naive were viable CD3+CD4+ or CD3+CD8+ and CCR7+CD45RA+CD45RO-CD95-CD27+CD28+. Peripheral blood was collected from the related graft donor on the marrow donation day. This table comes from immunoSEQ multiplex PCR, and its TCRdb copy is limited to in-frame clones, with some not included. The repertoire holds 10,000 or so clones, with roughly 98% as singletons. This entry belongs to a study of T cells after posttransplantation cyclophosphamide. General observations from the study: Tissue-infiltrating T cells from skin or gut overlapped little with blood T cells.

V lost 3 bases, J lost 4 bases, and 1 base stayed unmatched. The germline gives CDR1 SGHAT, CDR2 FQNNGV. The CDR3 sequence is 14 residues long. The rearrangement joins TRBV11-2 to TRBJ1-2; the match to TRBD1 covers 11 bases. The specimen was naive CD4+ T cells sorted from PBMCs. This sequence originates from a woman aged 55-69 years in good health, CMV-negative, and a related stem cell transplant donor. The CDR3 sequence is CASSFGTGGYGYTF. The CDR3 nucleotides read TGTGCCAGCAGCTTTGGGACAGGGGGCTATGGCTACACCTTC.